Listed below are T cell receptor beta chains from one sample, sequenced in a study of T cells in Graves' hyperthyroidism and ophthalmopathy. TCRdb re-called the multiplex PCR reads through MiXCR, storing one row per CDR3 protein. This table holds more than 550,000 distinct CDR3 sequences, over 15% found once. Sequencing was performed on blood. These receptors came from a woman between 45 and 60 years old with Graves' hyperthyroidism that later progressed to Graves' ophthalmopathy. Each CDR3 is given with its conserved first and last residue. The D gene is left open where the match is weak. Clone size is stated in some rows and not others, as once, few, many or a class when expanded.

many TRBJ2-2 15 TRBV11-2 TRBD1 CASSPNQGVTGELFF TGTGCCAGCAGCCCCAATCAGGGGGTCACCGGGGAGCTGTTTTTT
- TRBJ1-5 18 TRBV7-8 TRBD1 CASSYTRDRGHGNQPQHF TGTGCCAGCAGCTATACGAGGGACAGGGGTCATGGCAATCAGCCCCAGCATTTT
- TRBJ2-1 14 TRBV4-2 - CASSQVAAGNEQFF TGTGCCAGCAGCCAAGTTGCAGCCGGCAATGAGCAGTTCTTC
many TRBJ1-5 14 TRBV6-1 - CASSEGHRNQPQHF TGTGCCAGCAGTGAGGGACACCGCAATCAGCCCCAGCATTTT
- TRBJ2-2 12 TRBV9 - CASSASSGELFF TGTGCCAGCAGCGCATCCTCCGGGGAGCTGTTTTTT
- TRBJ1-5 15 TRBV10-3 TRBD1 CAISLTGTGNQPQHF TGTGCCATCAGTCTGACAGGGACGGGCAATCAGCCCCAGCATTTT
few TRBJ2-3 15 TRBV7-3 - CASSFVQGNTDTQYF TGTGCCAGCAGCTTCGTACAGGGTAACACAGATACGCAGTATTTT
many TRBJ1-1 16 TRBV6-1 TRBD1 CASSERDRGPTAEAFF TGTGCCAGCAGTGAGCGGGACAGGGGGCCCACAGCTGAAGCTTTCTTT
- TRBJ1-4 17 TRBV30 - CAWSDLPPRLTNEKLFF TGTGCCTGGAGTGACCTCCCCCCGCGGCTAACTAATGAAAAACTGTTTTTT
many TRBJ2-4 11 TRBV20-1 - CSAFAGYIQYF TGCAGTGCCTTCGCAGGGTACATTCAGTACTTC
few TRBJ2-6 18 TRBV5-8 - CASSLIYGQSSGANVLTF TGTGCCAGCAGCTTGATTTATGGGCAAAGCTCTGGGGCCAACGTCCTGACTTTC
many TRBJ2-2 15 TRBV18 - CASSPQTGNTGELFF TGTGCCAGCTCACCACAGACAGGGAACACCGGGGAGCTGTTTTTT
few TRBJ1-2 19 TRBV7-3 TRBD1 CASSFPEPGQGAPDYGYTF TGTGCCAGCAGCTTCCCGGAACCGGGACAGGGGGCTCCGGACTATGGCTACACCTTC
few TRBJ1-1 16 TRBV7-6 - CASSPEGRFMNTEAFF TGTGCCAGCAGCCCCGAGGGGAGATTCATGAACACTGAAGCTTTCTTT
- TRBJ2-3 19 TRBV4-1 - CASSPKGFWGTSDTDTQYF TGCGCCAGCAGCCCAAAAGGGTTCTGGGGAACGAGCGACACAGATACGCAGTATTTT
- TRBJ1-2 15 TRBV12-3/TRBV12-4 - CASSSGQLKPSGYTF TGTGCCAGCAGTTCCGGACAGCTCAAACCTTCTGGCTACACCTTC
- TRBJ1-2 14 TRBV11-2 - CASSLHGTDYGYTF TGTGCCAGCAGCTTACACGGGACGGACTATGGCTACACCTTC
few TRBJ2-5 17 TRBV6-4 TRBD2 CASIRSPGLAGRETQYF TGTGCCAGCATTCGCAGCCCGGGACTAGCGGGGAGGGAGACCCAGTACTTC
- TRBJ2-7 13 TRBV6-4 TRBD1 CASSWDSLYEQYF TGTGCCAGCAGTTGGGACAGCCTCTACGAGCAGTACTTC
- TRBJ2-7 15 TRBV7-9 TRBD2 CASSLALAGGYEQYF TGTGCCAGCAGCTTAGCTCTAGCGGGGGGGTACGAGCAGTACTTC
few TRBJ2-6 14 TRBV18 TRBD1 CASSPAGTGDVLTF TGTGCCAGCTCACCAGCCGGGACAGGGGACGTCCTGACTTTC
many TRBJ1-1 13 TRBV5-1 - CASSLGGHTEAFF TGCGCCAGCAGCTTGGGGGGACACACTGAAGCTTTCTTT
- TRBJ2-2 16 TRBV30 - CAWSIIWAVDTGELFF TGTGCCTGGAGTATCATCTGGGCGGTTGACACCGGGGAGCTGTTTTTT
- TRBJ2-5 16 TRBV9 TRBD2 CASSVGLPAGEETQYF TGTGCCAGCAGCGTAGGGCTACCAGCGGGGGAAGAGACCCAGTACTTC
- TRBJ2-6 16 TRBV7-2 - CASSRGGRTGANVLTF TGTGCCAGCTCAAGAGGGGGAAGGACTGGGGCCAACGTCCTGACTTTC
few TRBJ2-6 19 TRBV5-1 - CASSFGGPSSRAGANVLTF TGCGCCAGCAGCTTTGGGGGGCCTTCCTCAAGGGCTGGGGCCAACGTCCTGACTTTC
few TRBJ2-2 16 TRBV7-8 TRBD1 CASSRQTGVLSGELFF TGTGCCAGCAGCCGCCAGACAGGGGTATTGTCCGGGGAGCTGTTTTTT
- TRBJ1-1 14 TRBV25-1 - CASSQQGSNTEAFF TGTGCCAGCAGCCAACAGGGTTCGAACACTGAAGCTTTCTTT
few TRBJ2-6 15 TRBV6-2/TRBV6-3 - CASSARISGANVLTF TGTGCCAGCAGTGCCCGAATATCTGGGGCCAACGTCCTGACTTTC
many TRBJ1-5 14 TRBV20-1 TRBD1 CSASGGPNNQPQHF TGCAGTGCCTCAGGGGGCCCCAACAATCAGCCCCAGCATTTT